This TCR beta chain was profiled in a study of T cells in Graves' hyperthyroidism and ophthalmopathy. RNA transcripts gave rise to amplified TCR beta CDR3 regions. A first-round RT-PCR of the TCR CDR3 used the HTBI primer set. TCRdb re-called the multiplex PCR reads with MiXCR, one entry per CDR3 protein. The sample carries approximately 430,000 distinct CDR3 sequences, less than 20% recorded once. V lost 0 bases to trimming and J lost 7 bases; unmatched junction nucleotides: 3. CDR1 and CDR2 from the germline V gene are LGHDT and YNNKEL (reference sequence). The CDR3 covers 13 residues. Overall study findings and caveats: Most thyroid-expanded clonotypes above 0.001 were also found in blood.

This clonotype occurred many times. The antigen is undetermined. The receptor comes from a woman between 18 and 29 years old with Graves' hyperthyroidism. The sequenced sample consisted of blood. The chain couples TRBV3-1 to TRBJ2-7; 7 nucleotides align to TRBD2. DNA for the CDR3: TGTGCCAGCAGCCAAGAACGGGGAGGGGAGCAGTACTTC. The encoded protein is CASSQERGGEQYF.